Presented here are 16 T cell receptor beta chains from one specimen sequenced in a study of human T cells and chemical hapten exposure. Time point here: patch test 2, 6 weeks after DPC sensitization. Treatment in this sample: therapeutic diphenylcyclopropenone sensitization with weekly scalp DPC. RNA extraction used unfractionated whole blood as the source of total RNA. TCRdb reanalysed the RACE reads using MiXCR and keeps one entry per CDR3 protein. Altogether 35,000 to 55,000 distinct CDR3 sequences are present, roughly a tenth being singletons, with the ten largest covering around 15%. Source: whole blood, taken in connection with sensitization to the hapten diphenylcyclopropenone (DPC). The receptors were sampled from a woman aged 25 to 39 with alopecia areata. Some clones in this sample may be carry-over from other donors' samples.

The chain uses TRBV12-3 or TRBV12-4 and TRBJ2-3, with TRBD1 identical over 7 bases. J lost 0 bases, V lost 7 bases, and 4 bases had no gene match. CDR3 length equals 14 residues. The CDR3 nucleotides are TGTGCCAGCATTATGGGACAGAGCACAGATACGCAGTATTTT. This translates into CASIMGQSTDTQYF.

CDR3 sequence: CASSVSGGATGELFF. The CDR3, as DNA: TGTGCCAGCAGCGTAAGCGGGGGGGCCACCGGGGAGCTGTTTTTT. V and J are TRBV7-2 and TRBJ2-2, with TRBD2 matching 10 bases. Germline-derived CDR1 and CDR2 are SGHTA and FQGNSA. V trimming: 5 bases; J trimming: 4 bases; junction bases outside the gene matches: 4. The CDR3 spans 15 residues. The full variable domain, in which reference TRBV7-2 and TRBJ2-2 provide the parts outside the CDR3, is GAGVSQSPSNKVTEKGKDVELRCDPISGHTALYWYRQSLGQGLEFLIYFQGNSAPDKSGLPSDRFSAERTGGSVSTLTIQRTQQEDSAVYLCASSVSGGATGELFFGEGSRLTVL.

This sequence joins TRBV6-5 and TRBJ1-6; 8 bases line up with TRBD1. The V gene's germline CDR1 is MNHEY and CDR2 SVGAGI. V shed 0 bases and J 1 base; nucleotides not matched to a gene: 11. The CDR3 is 20 amino acids. The CDR3 sequence is CASSYSSGGEYWSYNSPLHF. The CDR3 coding sequence is TGTGCCAGCAGTTACTCTTCAGGGGGCGAATATTGGTCCTATAATTCACCCCTCCACTTT.

V gene TRBV5-5 combines with J gene TRBJ2-5, with a tentative D call TRBD1 (5 bases). The V end was cut by 4 bases, the J end by 1 base, with 8 bases between. The CDR3 is 13 amino acids. Per the germline V gene, CDR1 is SGHKS and CDR2 is YYEKEE (reference sequence). CDR3 protein: CASSHRSQETQYF. The CDR3 region has the DNA TGTGCCAGCAGCCACAGGAGCCAAGAGACCCAGTACTTC. Full variable domain (rest looked up from reference TRBV5-5 and TRBJ2-5): DAGVTQSPTHLIKTRGQQVTLRCSPISGHKSVSWYQQVLGQGPQFIFQYYEKEERGRGNFPDRFSARQFPNYSSELNVNALLLGDSALYLCASSHRSQETQYFGPGTRLLVL.

The chain joins TRBV29-1 to TRBJ1-1; D ambiguous. CDR1 is SQVTM, CDR2 ANQGSEA, per germline. The CDR3 is made up of 17 amino acids. V was shortened by 2 bases and J by 1 base, with 20 bases between the two germline ends. The CDR3 DNA follows: TGCAGCGTTGAACAATCGCTCGGAAACCTTAGGAACACTGAAGCTTTCTTT. Translation gives CSVEQSLGNLRNTEAFF.

At least ten counts were recorded for this clonotype. The chain couples TRBV19 to TRBJ2-4; TRBD2 matches at 10 bases. This CDR3 spans 16 amino acids. Germline V CDR1 and CDR2: LNHDA, SQIVND (reference sequence). The V gene end was trimmed by 1 base and the J gene end by 2 bases; junction bases not matched to a gene: 2. DNA of the CDR3: TGTGCCAGTAGTATAGCGGGACTAGCGACCAAAAACATTCAGTACTTC. This sequence encodes CASSIAGLATKNIQYF.

The chain carries TRBV7-9 and TRBJ1-1, with D maybe TRBD1 (6 bases). V lost 5 bases and J 1 base, leaving 11 bases between the germline ends. Looked up from germline, CDR1 is SEHNR and CDR2 is FQNEAQ (reference sequence). The CDR3 is 14 amino acids. The CDR3 region is CASSGYRENTEAFF. CDR3 coding DNA: TGTGCCAGCAGCGGATACAGGGAGAACACTGAAGCTTTCTTT. Together with reference TRBV7-9 and TRBJ1-1, the CDR3 gives the full variable domain: DTGVSQNPRHKITKRGQNVTFRCDPISEHNRLYWYRQTLGQGPEFLTYFQNEAQLEKSRLLSDRFSAERPKGSFSTLEIQRTEQGDSAMYLCASSGYRENTEAFFGQGTRLTVV.

There are many counts of this clonotype. The gene calls are TRBV4-3 and TRBJ1-2; TRBD1 aligns across 7 bases. After removal of 3 bases from V and 6 bases from J, the junction contained 4 bases not matched to a gene. The germline V gene has CDR1 LGHNA and CDR2 YSLEER. The length of the CDR3 is 13 residues. The CDR3 here is CASSHTGAHGYTF. The CDR3 DNA reads as TGCGCCAGCAGCCACACAGGGGCCCATGGCTACACCTTC.

This clonotype has only a few counts. CDR3 in DNA: TGTGCCATCAGTGATCAAGATACGCAGTATTTT. It translates to CAISDQDTQYF. This rearrangement joins TRBV10-3 to TRBJ2-3; no definite D call. Trimming took off 3 bases at V and 5 bases at J, with 3 bases between the two ends. Germline V CDR1 and CDR2: ENHRY, SYGVKD. CDR3 length: 11 amino acids.

This clonotype has only a few counts. The J gene is TRBJ1-1, the V gene TRBV9, with TRBD1 as a possible D gene (6 bases). CDR3 length equals 14 residues. The V gene's germline CDR1 is SGDLS and CDR2 YYNGEE. Trimming stripped 3 bases from V and 4 bases from J, with 13 bases between. The CDR3 coding sequence is TGTGCCAGCAGCGCCCACAGGGACGGCACTGAAGCTTTCTTT. This sequence encodes CASSAHRDGTEAFF.

This clonotype was detected ten times or more. V gene TRBV6-1 combines with J gene TRBJ1-2; a possible D gene is TRBD1 (5 bases). Trimming took off 7 bases at V and 3 bases at J, with 9 bases between the two ends. The germline gives CDR1 MNHNS, CDR2 SASEGT. The length of the CDR3 is 12 residues. In DNA, the CDR3 is TGTGCCAGCAACACAGGCTACTATGGCTACACCTTC. It codes for CASNTGYYGYTF.

This clonotype was picked up a small number of times. The chain links TRBV5-1 to TRBJ2-3; D is perhaps TRBD1 (5 bases). This CDR3 comprises 14 residues. V was shortened by 6 bases and J by 6 bases, with 17 bases between the two germline ends. Germline V lookup: CDR1 SGHRS, CDR2 YFSETQ. The CDR3 loop reads CASKPGRVFDTQYF. For the CDR3, the DNA is TGCGCCAGCAAGCCAGGGCGAGTTTTTGATACGCAGTATTTT.

This clonotype was observed at least ten times. This chain connects TRBV5-4 to TRBJ2-3; 13 bases agree with TRBD2. V shed 7 bases and J 2 bases; nucleotides not matched to a gene: 7. This CDR3 has 16 residues. Germline V gives CDR1 SGHNT, CDR2 YYREEE (reference sequence). In nucleotides, the CDR3 is TGTGCCAGCGGCCAACTAGCGGGGGGGAACACAGATACGCAGTATTTT. It yields the protein CASGQLAGGNTDTQYF. Supplemented by reference TRBV5-4 and TRBJ2-3, the full variable domain reads ETGVTQSPTHLIKTRGQQVTLRCSSQSGHNTVSWYQQALGQGPQFIFQYYREEENGRGNFPPRFSGLQFPNYSSELNVNALELDDSALYLCASGQLAGGNTDTQYFGPGTRLTVL.

This clonotype was seen ten or more times. The chain has TRBV6-5 and TRBJ2-2; 12 bases align to TRBD2. The CDR3 covers 16 residues. The junction had 2 bases not matched to a gene; V was cut back by 5 bases and J by 1 base. The germline V gene encodes CDR1 MNHEY and CDR2 SVGAGI. The CDR3 nucleotides are TGTGCCAGCAGTCGGGGACTAGCGGGGAACACCGGGGAGCTGTTTTTT. Its protein is CASSRGLAGNTGELFF.

The V and J genes are TRBV28 and TRBJ2-5; D may be TRBD1 or TRBD2 (5 bases each). Germline values: CDR1 MDHEN, CDR2 SYDVKM. The CDR3 totals 14 residues. Trimming removed 2 bases at V and 1 base at J, with 8 bases between. This CDR3 reads CASSLGDRQETQYF. As DNA, the CDR3 is TGTGCCAGCAGTTTAGGGGACCGCCAAGAGACCCAGTACTTC. Full variable domain (rest looked up from reference TRBV28 and TRBJ2-5): DVKVTQSSRYLVKRTGEKVFLECVQDMDHENMFWYRQDPGLGLRLIYFSYDVKMKEKGDIPEGYSVSREKKERFSLILESASTNQTSMYLCASSLGDRQETQYFGPGTRLLVL.

This clonotype was observed a few times. The genes are TRBV2 and TRBJ2-5; TRBD2 matches at 8 bases. Trimming took 4 bases from V and 5 from J; bases not matched to a gene: 6. The CDR3 runs 14 residues. Germline CDR1 is SNHLY and CDR2 is FYNNEI. The CDR3 region is CASSAGGGQETQYF. In DNA, the CDR3 is TGTGCCAGCAGTGCTGGCGGGGGGCAGGAGACCCAGTACTTC.